Given below is one T cell receptor beta chain in context. Its antigen has not been determined. Per-base qualities were not stored, and no clone one base away is much larger. At the junction V is shortened by 6 bases and J by 7 bases, with 9 bases in between. The CDR3, from cysteine to phenylalanine, totals 12 residues. This entry keeps only the CDR3 DNA: 36 bases, framed from base 1. According to the germline V gene, CDR1 reads SGHAT and CDR2 reads FQNNGV. Synthetic TCR analog templates were spiked into each PCR to estimate absolute template abundance from read counts. TCRbeta CDR3 regions were amplified from genomic DNA with bias-controlled V and J gene primers using the immunoSEQ assay. Sequencing of rearranged TCRbeta segments was done at approximately 20X coverage. The source study handled its data this way. Clustering was used to correct sequencing errors, and CDR3s were annotated against IMGT so that V, D and J genes could be assigned. Downstream analyses used only productive TCRbeta rearrangements, leaving out any out-of-frame or stop-codon sequences. To compute clonality, Shannon entropy was normalized by the log of the number of unique productive sequences and then subtracted from one. Clones differing between time points or between blood and tumor were identified using Fisher's exact test with Benjamini-Hochberg correction, with an adjusted p below 0.01 applied as the threshold. TCRdb took this table from immuneACCESS and kept in-frame rearrangements with V and J called. Such tables lack part of the clones; where checked against another copy, unresolved V genes explain under half of the gap, and the rest is unexplained. V and J calls and clone size come straight from that table; D and trimming were deduced from the DNA. For this sample there are about 45,000 clones; 70% to 90% appear just once. The top ten clonotypes cover 3.5% to 5% of the sample.

This entry is derived from a study of PD-L1 blockade in urothelial cancer (dated by TCRdb to between 2016 and 2019). Context from the whole study: Every patient began therapy in 2014 and was given atezolizumab 1,200 mg intravenously every 3 weeks. About nine tenths of the roughly 29 patients were identified as males with urothelial cancer of bladder origin, and a prior smoking history was reported by 18 of 29 patients. Patients had an ECOG performance status of 0 or 1 and had received between 0 and 3 prior chemotherapy regimens. Blood samples were analyzed at two time points: 3 weeks after treatment start (second dose) and 6 weeks after treatment start. A median of roughly 140,000 T cells and around 81,000 unique TCRs was obtained from blood samples, and a median clonality of around 0.08 was observed. The study, an exploratory multi-omic analysis, examined somatic, immune and clinical correlates of response to PD-L1 blockade with atezolizumab in urothelial cancer. TCR sequencing covered pretreatment tumor samples and matched, serially collected peripheral blood taken before and after atezolizumab treatment. Progression-free survival longer than 6 months counted as durable clinical benefit, and TCR features were additionally tested against both progression-free and overall survival. In the same patients, whole exome sequencing and RNA sequencing of pretreatment tumors were performed in addition to TCR sequencing. About 10 patients achieved durable clinical benefit and 20 did not. Pretreatment blood TCR-seq was available for about 28 patients, at least one posttreatment blood collection was obtained for 25 or so patients, and tumor TCR-seq was available for 25 or so patients. Beyond this particular receptor, the publication reports: A pretreatment peripheral blood TCR clonality below the median was linked to improved progression-free and overall survival. Among patients with durable benefit, tumor-associated TCR clones showed greater expansion in peripheral blood 3 weeks after treatment started (n ≈ 21, p = 0.022). Because of the small sample size (n ≈ 31) and the many exploratory analyses performed, the results are intended to be regarded as hypothesis-generating.

A total of 25 to 35 patients with locally advanced or metastatic urothelial carcinoma, treated at Memorial Sloan Kettering on a trial protocol, made up the cohort. Peripheral blood mononuclear cells were collected pretreatment and during treatment, at between 1 and 8 total time points per patient. The Qiagen DNeasy Blood extraction kit was used to purify genomic DNA from total PBMCs and from tumor samples. PBMCs were collected pretreatment and during treatment and were isolated and stored as previously described. This clonotype was obtained from an elderly man with urothelial cancer. The V and J segments used are TRBV11-2 and TRBJ1-4; no D segment can be confidently identified. The source material was PBMCs, sampled around atezolizumab (anti-PD-L1) treatment. CDR3 reads: CASSEIGEKLFF. The sequence in DNA is TGTGCCAGCAGTGAAATCGGTGAAAAACTGTTTTTT.